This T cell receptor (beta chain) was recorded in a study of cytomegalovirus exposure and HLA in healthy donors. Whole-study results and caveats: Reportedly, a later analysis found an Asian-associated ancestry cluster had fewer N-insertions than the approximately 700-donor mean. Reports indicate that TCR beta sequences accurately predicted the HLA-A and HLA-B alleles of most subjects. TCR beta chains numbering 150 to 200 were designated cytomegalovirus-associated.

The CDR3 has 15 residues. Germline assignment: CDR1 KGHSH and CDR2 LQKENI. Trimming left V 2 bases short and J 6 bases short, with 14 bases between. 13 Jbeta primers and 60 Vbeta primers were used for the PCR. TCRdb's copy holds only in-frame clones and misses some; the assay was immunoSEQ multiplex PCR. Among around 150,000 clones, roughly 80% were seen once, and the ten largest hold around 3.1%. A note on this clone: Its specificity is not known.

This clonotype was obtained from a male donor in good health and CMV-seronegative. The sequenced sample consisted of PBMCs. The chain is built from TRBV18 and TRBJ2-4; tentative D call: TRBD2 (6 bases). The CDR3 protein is CASSPGGITPNIQYF. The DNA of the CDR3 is TGTGCCAGCTCACCAGGGGGGATAACCCCAAACATTCAGTACTTC.